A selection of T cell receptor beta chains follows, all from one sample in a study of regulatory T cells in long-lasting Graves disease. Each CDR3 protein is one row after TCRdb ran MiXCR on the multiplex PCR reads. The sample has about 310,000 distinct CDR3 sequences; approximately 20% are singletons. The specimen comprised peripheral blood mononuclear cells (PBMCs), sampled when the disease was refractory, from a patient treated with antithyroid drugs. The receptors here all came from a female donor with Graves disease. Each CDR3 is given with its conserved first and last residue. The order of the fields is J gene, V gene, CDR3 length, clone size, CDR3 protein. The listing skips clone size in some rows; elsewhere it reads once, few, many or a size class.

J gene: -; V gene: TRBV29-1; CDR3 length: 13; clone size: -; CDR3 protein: CSVESGPQETQYF
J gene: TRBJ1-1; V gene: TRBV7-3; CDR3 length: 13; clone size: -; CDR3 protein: CASRSTANTEAFF
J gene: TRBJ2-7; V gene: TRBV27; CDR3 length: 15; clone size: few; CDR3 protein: CASSNRGQTIYEQYF
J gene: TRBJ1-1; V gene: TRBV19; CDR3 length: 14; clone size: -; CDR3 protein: CASSIGDRNTEAFF
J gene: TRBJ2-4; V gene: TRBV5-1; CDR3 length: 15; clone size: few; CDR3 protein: CASSPAGRGEDIQYF
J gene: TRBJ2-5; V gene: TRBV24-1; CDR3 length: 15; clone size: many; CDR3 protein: CATSVGGTIQETQYF
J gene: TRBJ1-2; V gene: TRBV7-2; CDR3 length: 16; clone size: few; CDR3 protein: CASSIRSRLANYGYTF
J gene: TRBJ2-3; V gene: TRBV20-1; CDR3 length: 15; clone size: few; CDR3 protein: CSASGDGRYTDTQYF
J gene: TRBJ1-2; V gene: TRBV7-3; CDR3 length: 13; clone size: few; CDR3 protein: CASSLGGRDGYTF
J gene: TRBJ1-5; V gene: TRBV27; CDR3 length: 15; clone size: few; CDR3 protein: CASRPSGQGNQPQHF
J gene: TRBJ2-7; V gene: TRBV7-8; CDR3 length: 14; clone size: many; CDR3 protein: CASSSRQISYEQYF
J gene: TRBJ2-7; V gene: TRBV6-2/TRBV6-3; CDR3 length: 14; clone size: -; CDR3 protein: CASSYLAGEYEQYF
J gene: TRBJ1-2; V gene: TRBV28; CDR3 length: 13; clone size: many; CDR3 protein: CASGTGSPYGYTF
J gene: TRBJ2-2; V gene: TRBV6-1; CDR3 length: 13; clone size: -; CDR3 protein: CAGGQGDTGELFF
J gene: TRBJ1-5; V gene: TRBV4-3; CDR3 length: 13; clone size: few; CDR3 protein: CASSQLPGQPQHF
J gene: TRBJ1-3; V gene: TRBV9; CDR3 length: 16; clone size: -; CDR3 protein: CASSVGATVAGNTIYF
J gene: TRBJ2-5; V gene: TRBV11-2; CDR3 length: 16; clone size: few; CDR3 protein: CASSLGGSRVVETQYF
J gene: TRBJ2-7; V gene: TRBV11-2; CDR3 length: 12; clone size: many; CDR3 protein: CASSFQRNEQYF
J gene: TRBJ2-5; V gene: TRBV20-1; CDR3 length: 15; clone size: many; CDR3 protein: CSARVGGGPGETQYF
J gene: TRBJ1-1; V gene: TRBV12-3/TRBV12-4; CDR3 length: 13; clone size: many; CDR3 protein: CASSSTWRTEAFF
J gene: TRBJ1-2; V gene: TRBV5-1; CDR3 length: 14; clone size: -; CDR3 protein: CASSSTEGAYDYTF
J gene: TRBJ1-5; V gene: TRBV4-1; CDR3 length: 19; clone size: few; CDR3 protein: CASSLVPLSWDRIFQPQHF
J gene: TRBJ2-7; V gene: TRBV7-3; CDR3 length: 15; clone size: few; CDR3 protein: CASSPRGGLGDEQYF
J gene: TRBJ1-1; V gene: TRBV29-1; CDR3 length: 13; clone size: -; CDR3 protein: CSVERGRGTEAFF